These 8 T cell receptor beta chains were all obtained from the same sample, sequenced in a study of blood T cell repertoires in COVID-19. TCRdb keeps only in-frame clones here, not all; method: immunoSEQ multiplex PCR. This sample has roughly 200,000 clones; roughly 85% occur once, and the top ten carry 6.2%. Sequenced sample: PBMCs or T cells enriched from blood (not recorded which). These receptor sequences come from a middle-aged man who had recovered from COVID-19.

The chain combines TRBV18 with TRBJ1-6; D is ambiguous. Germline assignment: CDR1 KGHSH and CDR2 LQKENI. The V end lost 2 bases, the J end lost 8 bases, and 10 bases lay between the germline ends. The length of the CDR3 is 14 residues. This CDR3 reads CASSPGVTDSPLHF. CDR3 nucleotides: TGTGCCAGCTCACCAGGCGTCACAGATTCACCCCTCCACTTT.

As to this clone: This same CDR3 is encoded by further DNA sequences in the sample. The chain recombines TRBV5-5 with TRBJ2-3; 7 bases are a match to TRBD1. V gave up 0 bases and J gave up 0 bases; unmatched junction bases: 4. The CDR3 is 16 residues long. Germline assignment: CDR1 SGHKS and CDR2 YYEKEE (reference sequence). CDR3: CASSLGTGASTDTQYF. The CDR3 bases are TGTGCCAGCAGCTTGGGGACAGGAGCTAGCACAGATACGCAGTATTTT.

This clone came up a few times. The V call is TRBV12-3 or TRBV12-4, the J call TRBJ1-1, with D unresolved. The V gene lost 9 bases and the J gene lost 5 bases, with 16 bases spanning the gap. The CDR3 covers 13 residues. The CDR3 reads CASDQPGGTEAFF. The CDR3 DNA follows: TGTGCCAGTGACCAACCGGGAGGGACTGAAGCTTTCTTT.

V and J are TRBV6-5 and TRBJ2-2; 7 bases match TRBD2. With 6 bases clipped from V and 4 bases from J, the junction kept 8 bases outside the gene matches. Germline values: CDR1 MNHEY, CDR2 SVGAGI. This CDR3 contains 15 residues. The CDR3 sequence is CASSPLGEGTGELFF. In DNA form, the CDR3 reads TGTGCCAGCAGCCCCCTAGGGGAGGGCACCGGGGAGCTGTTTTTT.

This chain joins TRBV30 and TRBJ2-2; 8 bases align to TRBD2. Germline CDR1 and CDR2: GTSNPN and SVGIG (reference sequence). This CDR3 has 13 residues. Unmatched junction bases numbered 5, after V lost 5 bases and J lost 6 bases. The CDR3 here is CAWERELSGELFF. Here the CDR3 DNA reads TGTGCCTGGGAGCGGGAGCTCTCCGGGGAGCTGTTTTTT. Complete variable domain (other parts from reference TRBV30 and TRBJ2-2): SQTIHQWPATLVQPVGSPLSLECTVEGTSNPNLYWYRQAAGRGLQLLFYSVGIGQISSEVPQNLSASRPQDRQFILSSKKLLLSDSGFYLCAWERELSGELFFGEGSRLTVL.

The chain employs TRBV5-1 and TRBJ2-1; 9 bases agree with TRBD2. The CDR3 is 15 residues long. Germline assignment: CDR1 SGHRS and CDR2 YFSETQ. V trimming: 3 bases; J trimming: 10 bases; junction bases outside the gene matches: 11. This CDR3 reads CASSSELAGAGEQFF. DNA of the CDR3: TGCGCCAGCAGCTCCGAGTTAGCGGGAGCAGGGGAGCAGTTCTTC.

The gene calls are TRBV5-1 and TRBJ2-4, with a weak D call TRBD1 (6 bases). The CDR3 is 11 amino acids. V dropped 4 bases and J dropped 7 bases, with 6 bases sitting between them. Per germline, CDR1 SGHRS and CDR2 YFSETQ. CDR3 sequence (DNA): TGCGCCAGCAGCAGGGGGAACATTCAGTACTTC. The encoded protein is CASSRGNIQYF. The complete variable domain, with remaining parts taken from reference TRBV5-1 and TRBJ2-4, reads KAGVTQTPRYLIKTRGQQVTLSCSPISGHRSVSWYQQTPGQGLQFLFEYFSETQRNKGNFPGRFSGRQFSNSRSEMNVSTLELGDSALYLCASSRGNIQYFGAGTRLSVL.

This clone was seen only once. The J gene is TRBJ1-1, the V gene TRBV5-1; possible D gene TRBD1, 5 bases. The CDR3 covers 15 residues. The ends were cut back, 3 bases at V and 0 bases at J, with 12 bases in the middle. Per germline, CDR1 SGHRS and CDR2 YFSETQ. This chain's CDR3 is CASSSRGGVNTEAFF. CDR3 DNA: TGCGCCAGCAGCTCCCGCGGGGGTGTGAACACTGAAGCTTTCTTT.